The 8 T cell receptor beta chains below come from one sample, sequenced in a study of T cell responses to AZD1222 COVID-19 vaccine. Assay used: immunoSEQ multiplex PCR; TCRdb lists only in-frame clones, some missing. The sample records 80,000 to 100,000 clones, 75% to 95% being singletons. Sequenced material: peripheral blood, taken 28 days after the second AZD1222 dose. The receptors were sampled from an adult who received the AZD1222 COVID-19 vaccine.

The chain joins TRBV5-4 to TRBJ2-3; 11 bases are a match to TRBD2. Germline values: CDR1 SGHNT, CDR2 YYREEE (reference sequence). V shed 4 bases, J shed 6 bases, and the junction held 16 bases outside the gene matches. This CDR3 region has 18 residues. As DNA, the CDR3 is TGTGCCAGCAGCAAAGAAATCACACTAGCGGGAGACGTTGATACGCAGTATTTT. Residues: CASSKEITLAGDVDTQYF. Full variable domain (missing parts from reference TRBV5-4 and TRBJ2-3): ETGVTQSPTHLIKTRGQQVTLRCSSQSGHNTVSWYQQALGQGPQFIFQYYREEENGRGNFPPRFSGLQFPNYSSELNVNALELDDSALYLCASSKEITLAGDVDTQYFGPGTRLTVL.

The chain couples TRBV2 to TRBJ1-5, with D possibly TRBD1 on 6 matching bases. Germline CDR1 SNHLY, CDR2 FYNNEI. The CDR3 spans 15 residues. V lost 5 bases and J 1 base, leaving 12 bases between the germline ends. The DNA of the CDR3 is TGTGCCAGCAGTAACAGGGTGGAAAGCAATCAGCCCCAGCATTTT. Its protein is CASSNRVESNQPQHF.

The V and J genes are TRBV30 and TRBJ2-2; 8 bases match TRBD1. Looked up from germline, CDR1 is GTSNPN and CDR2 is SVGIG (reference sequence). V lost 3 bases and J lost 7; bases outside the gene matches: 7. CDR3 length: 14 amino acids. The CDR3 region is CAWRRQGFDGELFF. The CDR3 DNA reads TGTGCCTGGAGAAGACAGGGGTTTGACGGGGAGCTGTTTTTT.

This clone was seen once. This rearrangement joins TRBV7-3 to TRBJ2-7; 7 nucleotides align to TRBD1. Unmatched junction bases numbered 10, after V lost 5 bases and J lost 3 bases. Per germline, CDR1 SGHTA and CDR2 FQGTGA. This CDR3 comprises 15 residues. Written as DNA, the CDR3 is TGTGCCAGCAGCCCCGGCGGCCAGGGGGTCTACGAGCAGTACTTC. Its protein product is CASSPGGQGVYEQYF.

V gene TRBV5-1 combines with J gene TRBJ2-5; 10 positions agree with TRBD1. The CDR3 covers 16 residues. Trimming cost V 0 bases and J 4 bases; bases outside gene matches: 6. Germline V gene lookup returns CDR1 SGHRS and CDR2 YFSETQ. CDR3 sequence: CASSLGGQGISETQYF. The CDR3, as DNA: TGCGCCAGCAGCTTGGGGGGACAGGGGATTTCAGAGACCCAGTACTTC.

V is TRBV3-1 (or the pseudogene TRBV3-2) and J is TRBJ1-1, with 7 bases that match TRBD1. Germline V CDR1 and CDR2: LGHDT, YNNKEL (reference sequence). This CDR3 is 15 amino acids long. The trim removed 3 bases at V and 0 bases at J, leaving 4 bases unmatched. In nucleotides, the CDR3 is TGTGCCAGCAGCCACTACGACAGGGTGAACACTGAAGCTTTCTTT. Residues: CASSHYDRVNTEAFF.

The chain uses TRBV7-9 and TRBJ1-3; TRBD1 agrees at 8 bases. Germline V gives CDR1 SEHNR, CDR2 FQNEAQ (reference sequence). Trimming at V came to 5 bases and at J to 2 bases, leaving 2 bases not matched to a gene. The CDR3 loop spans 14 amino acids. For the CDR3, the DNA is TGTGCCAGCAGCGCACAGGGGGCTGGAAACACCATATATTTT. Translating gives CASSAQGAGNTIYF.

V and J are TRBV24-1 and TRBJ1-2; TRBD1 matches at 9 bases. With 5 bases clipped from V and 1 base from J, the junction kept 13 bases outside the gene matches. In germline, CDR1 is KGHDR, CDR2 SFDVKD. There are 18 residues in the CDR3. CDR3 region: CATSGGAKTGGINYGYTF. The DNA of the CDR3 is TGTGCCACCAGTGGCGGGGCGAAGACAGGGGGGATTAACTATGGCTACACCTTC.